The subject of this entry is one T cell receptor beta chain. Its antigen is not known. Sample treatment: roughly 19 received Ad26.COV2.S at low or high dose, single or two shots; a few received placebo; per-sample allocation not given. Samples analyzed were those drawn on day 63 after the first vaccine or placebo injection. Expression of Wuhan-strain SARS-CoV-2 spike came from the Ad26 vector that formed the vaccine. This record belongs to a study of Ad26.COV2.S vaccination and SARS-CoV-2 variants. Background on the study: Donor was in the COV1001 Ad26.COV2.S trial arm. Overall study findings and caveats: Breadth of non-spike TCRs did not differ between vaccinees and placebo recipients. Overall T cell responses may have been underestimated by the analyses of TCR breadth and depth.

Clones were read by immunoSEQ multiplex PCR, and TCRdb kept only the in-frame ones, dropping some. The repertoire consists of about 350,000 clones, with approximately 86% occurring once and the leading ten covering over 8.5%. This CDR3 contains 16 residues. V lost 6 bases, J lost 1 base, and 18 bases lay in between. CDR1 and CDR2 (germline): MNHEY, SMNVEV (reference sequence). The sequenced sample was peripheral blood, obtained in a trial of Ad26.COV2.S vaccine versus placebo. This receptor was taken from a person aged 18-60 years who received the Ad26.COV2.S COVID-19 vaccine or a placebo. This chain joins TRBV27 and TRBJ1-1; perhaps TRBD1 as D (6 bases). The CDR3 region has the DNA TGTGCCAGCAGGACCCCTGGACAGTGGGAGAACACTGAAGCTTTCTTT. Its translation: CASRTPGQWENTEAFF.